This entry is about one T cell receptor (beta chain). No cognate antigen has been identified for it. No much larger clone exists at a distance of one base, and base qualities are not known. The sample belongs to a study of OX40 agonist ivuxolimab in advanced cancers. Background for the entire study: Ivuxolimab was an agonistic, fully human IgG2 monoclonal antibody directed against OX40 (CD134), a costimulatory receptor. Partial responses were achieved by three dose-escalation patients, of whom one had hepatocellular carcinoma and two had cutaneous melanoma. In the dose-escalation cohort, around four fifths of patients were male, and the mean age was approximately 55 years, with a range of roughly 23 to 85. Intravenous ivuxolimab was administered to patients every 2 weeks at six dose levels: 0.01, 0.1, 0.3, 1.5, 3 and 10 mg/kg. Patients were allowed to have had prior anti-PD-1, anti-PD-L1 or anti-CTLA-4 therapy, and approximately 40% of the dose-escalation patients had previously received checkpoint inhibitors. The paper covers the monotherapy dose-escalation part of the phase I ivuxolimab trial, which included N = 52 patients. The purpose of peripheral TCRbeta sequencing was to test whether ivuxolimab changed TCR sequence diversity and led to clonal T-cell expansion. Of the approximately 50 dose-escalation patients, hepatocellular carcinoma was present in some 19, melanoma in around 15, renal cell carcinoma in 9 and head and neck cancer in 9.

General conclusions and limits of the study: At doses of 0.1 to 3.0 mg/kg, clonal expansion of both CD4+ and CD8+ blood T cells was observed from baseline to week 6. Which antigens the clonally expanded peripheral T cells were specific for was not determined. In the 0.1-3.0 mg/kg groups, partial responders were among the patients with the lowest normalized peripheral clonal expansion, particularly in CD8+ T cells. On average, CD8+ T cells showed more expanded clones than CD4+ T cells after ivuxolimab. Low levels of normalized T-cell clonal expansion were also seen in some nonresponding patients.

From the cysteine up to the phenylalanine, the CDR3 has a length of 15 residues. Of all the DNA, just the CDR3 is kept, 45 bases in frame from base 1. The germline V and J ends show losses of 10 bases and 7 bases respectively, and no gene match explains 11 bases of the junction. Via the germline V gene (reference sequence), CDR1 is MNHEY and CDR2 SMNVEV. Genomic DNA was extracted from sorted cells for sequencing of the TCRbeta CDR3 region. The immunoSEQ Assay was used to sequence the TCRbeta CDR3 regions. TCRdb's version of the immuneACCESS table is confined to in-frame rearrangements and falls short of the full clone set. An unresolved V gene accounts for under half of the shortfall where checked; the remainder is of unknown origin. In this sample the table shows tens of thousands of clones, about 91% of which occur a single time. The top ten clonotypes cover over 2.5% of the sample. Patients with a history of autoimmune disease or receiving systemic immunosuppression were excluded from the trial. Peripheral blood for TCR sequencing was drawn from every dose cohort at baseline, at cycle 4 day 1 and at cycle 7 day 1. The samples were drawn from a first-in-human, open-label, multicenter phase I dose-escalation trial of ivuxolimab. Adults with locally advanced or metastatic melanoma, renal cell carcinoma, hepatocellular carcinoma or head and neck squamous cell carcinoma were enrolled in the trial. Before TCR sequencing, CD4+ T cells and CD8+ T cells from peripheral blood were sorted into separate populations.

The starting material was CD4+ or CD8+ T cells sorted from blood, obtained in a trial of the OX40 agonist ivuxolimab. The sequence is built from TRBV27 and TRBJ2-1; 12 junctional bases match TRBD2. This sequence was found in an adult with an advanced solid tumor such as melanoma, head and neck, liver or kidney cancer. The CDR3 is CATKRRLAGENEQFF. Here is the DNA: TGTGCCACCAAACGCCGACTAGCGGGGGAGAATGAGCAGTTCTTC.